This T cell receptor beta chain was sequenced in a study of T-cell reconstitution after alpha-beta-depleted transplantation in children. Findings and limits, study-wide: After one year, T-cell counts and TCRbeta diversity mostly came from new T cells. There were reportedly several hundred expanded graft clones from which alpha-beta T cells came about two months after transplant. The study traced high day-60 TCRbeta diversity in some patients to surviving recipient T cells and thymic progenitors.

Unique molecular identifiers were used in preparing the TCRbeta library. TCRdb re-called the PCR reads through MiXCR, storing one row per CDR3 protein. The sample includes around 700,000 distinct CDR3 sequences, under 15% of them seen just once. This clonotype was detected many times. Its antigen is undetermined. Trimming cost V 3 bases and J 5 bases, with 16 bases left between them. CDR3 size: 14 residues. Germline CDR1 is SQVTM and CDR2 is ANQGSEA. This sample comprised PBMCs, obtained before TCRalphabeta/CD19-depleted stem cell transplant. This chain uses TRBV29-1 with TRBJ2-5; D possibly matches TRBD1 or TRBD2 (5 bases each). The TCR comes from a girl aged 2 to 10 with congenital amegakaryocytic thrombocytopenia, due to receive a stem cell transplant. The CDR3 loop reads CSVDSGALWETQYF. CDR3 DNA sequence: TGCAGCGTTGACTCCGGGGCCCTCTGGGAGACCCAGTACTTC.